This TCR beta chain stems from a study of cytomegalovirus exposure and HLA in healthy donors. About the research overall: A later analysis reported the 95 to 150 validation repertoires used the same platform as the approximately 650 first-cohort repertoires.

The CDR3 runs to 12 residues. The V gene lost 0 bases and the J gene lost 5 bases, with 5 bases spanning the gap. From germline, CDR1 is SGHDT and CDR2 YYEEEE. General observations from the study: Subsequent analysis of the 120 or so validation repertoires found a tendency for first-cohort TCR clusters to co-occur. Three of the chains that were CMV-associated were confirmed in vitro to be specific for CMV antigens.

The assay was immunoSEQ multiplex PCR, and TCRdb's table has in-frame clones only and misses some. The sample has about 220,000 clones, over 70% seen once. Turning to this clone: Its matching antigen is unknown.

Donors came from a validation cohort of about 120 subjects, distinct from the first 666-subject cohort. The source of this sequence is a woman aged 30 to 39 in good health and CMV-seropositive. Sequences were obtained from PBMCs. The chain recombines TRBV5-6 with TRBJ1-1; D is undetermined. Here the CDR3 reads CASSLELTEAFF. The CDR3 DNA reads TGTGCCAGCAGCTTGGAATTAACTGAAGCTTTCTTT.